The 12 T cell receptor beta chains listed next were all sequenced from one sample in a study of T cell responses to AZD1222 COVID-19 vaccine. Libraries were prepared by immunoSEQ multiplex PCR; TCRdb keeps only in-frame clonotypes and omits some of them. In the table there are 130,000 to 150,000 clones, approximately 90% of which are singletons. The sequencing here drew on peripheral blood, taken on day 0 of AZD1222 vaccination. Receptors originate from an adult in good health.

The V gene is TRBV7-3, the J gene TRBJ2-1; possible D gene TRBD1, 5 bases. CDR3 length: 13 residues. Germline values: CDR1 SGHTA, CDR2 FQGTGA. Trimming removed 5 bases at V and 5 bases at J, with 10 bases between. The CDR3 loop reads CASSPQTDNEQFF. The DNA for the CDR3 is TGTGCCAGCAGCCCACAGACAGACAATGAGCAGTTCTTC.

The CDR3 nucleotides are TGCGCCAGCAACGAGGGCTCTGGAAACACCATATATTTT. It translates to CASNEGSGNTIYF. The chain has TRBV5-1 and TRBJ1-3; D gene uncertain. CDR1 SGHRS and CDR2 YFSETQ come from the germline V gene. This CDR3 spans 13 amino acids. Trimming shortened V by 6 bases and J by 0 bases, and 7 bases separated the two germline ends. The full variable domain, with the rest looked up from reference TRBV5-1 and TRBJ1-3, is KAGVTQTPRYLIKTRGQQVTLSCSPISGHRSVSWYQQTPGQGLQFLFEYFSETQRNKGNFPGRFSGRQFSNSRSEMNVSTLELGDSALYLCASNEGSGNTIYFGEGSWLTVV.

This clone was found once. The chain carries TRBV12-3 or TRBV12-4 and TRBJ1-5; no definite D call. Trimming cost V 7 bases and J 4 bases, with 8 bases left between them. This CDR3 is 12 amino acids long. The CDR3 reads CASNLGNQPQHF. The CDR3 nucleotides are TGTGCCAGCAATCTGGGGAATCAGCCCCAGCATTTT.

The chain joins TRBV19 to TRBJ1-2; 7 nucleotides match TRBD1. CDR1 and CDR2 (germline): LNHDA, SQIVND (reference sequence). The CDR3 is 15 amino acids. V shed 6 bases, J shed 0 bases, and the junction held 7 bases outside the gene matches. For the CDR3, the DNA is TGTGCCAGTAGCAAACCAGGGGGGTCTAACTATGGCTACACCTTC. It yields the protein CASSKPGGSNYGYTF.

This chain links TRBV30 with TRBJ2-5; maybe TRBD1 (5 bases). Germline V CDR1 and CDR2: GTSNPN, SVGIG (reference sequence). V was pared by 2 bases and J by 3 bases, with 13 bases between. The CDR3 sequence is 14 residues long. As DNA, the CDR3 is TGTGCCTGGAGTCAAGGGAAGGGGAAAGAGACCCAGTACTTC. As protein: CAWSQGKGKETQYF. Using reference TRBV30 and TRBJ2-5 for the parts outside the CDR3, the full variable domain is SQTIHQWPATLVQPVGSPLSLECTVEGTSNPNLYWYRQAAGRGLQLLFYSVGIGQISSEVPQNLSASRPQDRQFILSSKKLLLSDSGFYLCAWSQGKGKETQYFGPGTRLLVL.

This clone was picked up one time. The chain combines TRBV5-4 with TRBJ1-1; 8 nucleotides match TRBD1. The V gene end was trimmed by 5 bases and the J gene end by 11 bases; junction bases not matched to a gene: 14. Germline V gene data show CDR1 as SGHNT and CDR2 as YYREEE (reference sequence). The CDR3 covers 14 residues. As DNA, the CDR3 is TGTGCCAGCAGACAGACAGGGGCGGGTGATGGTGCTTTCTTT. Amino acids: CASRQTGAGDGAFF. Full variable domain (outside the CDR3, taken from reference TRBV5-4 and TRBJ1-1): ETGVTQSPTHLIKTRGQQVTLRCSSQSGHNTVSWYQQALGQGPQFIFQYYREEENGRGNFPPRFSGLQFPNYSSELNVNALELDDSALYLCASRQTGAGDGAFFGQGTRLTVV.

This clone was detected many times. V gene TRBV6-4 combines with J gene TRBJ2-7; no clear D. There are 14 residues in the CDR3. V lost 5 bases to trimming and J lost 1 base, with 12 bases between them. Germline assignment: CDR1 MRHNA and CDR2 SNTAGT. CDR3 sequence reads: CASSPGPTSYEQYF. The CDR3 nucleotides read TGTGCCAGCAGTCCCGGGCCCACGTCCTACGAGCAGTACTTC.

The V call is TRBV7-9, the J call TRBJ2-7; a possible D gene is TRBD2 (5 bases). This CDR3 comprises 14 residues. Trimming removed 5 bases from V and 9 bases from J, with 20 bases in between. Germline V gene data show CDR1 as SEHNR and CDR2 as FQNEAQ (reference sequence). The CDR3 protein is CASSPLDGLSGQYF. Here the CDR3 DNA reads TGTGCCAGCAGCCCCTTAGATGGCCTCAGCGGGCAGTACTTC.

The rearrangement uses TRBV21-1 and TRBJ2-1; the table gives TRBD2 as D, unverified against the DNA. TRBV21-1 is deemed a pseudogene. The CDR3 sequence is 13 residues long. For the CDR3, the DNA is TGTGCCAGCAGCAGGGGGTACGGGAGGACACAGTTCTTC. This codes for CASSRGYGRTQFF.

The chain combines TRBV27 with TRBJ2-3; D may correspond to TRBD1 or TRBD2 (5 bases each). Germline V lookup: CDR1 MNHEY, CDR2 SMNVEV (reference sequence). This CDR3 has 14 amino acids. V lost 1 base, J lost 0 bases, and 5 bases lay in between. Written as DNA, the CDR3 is TGTGCCAGCAGTTTATGGGACAGCACAGATACGCAGTATTTT. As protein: CASSLWDSTDTQYF.

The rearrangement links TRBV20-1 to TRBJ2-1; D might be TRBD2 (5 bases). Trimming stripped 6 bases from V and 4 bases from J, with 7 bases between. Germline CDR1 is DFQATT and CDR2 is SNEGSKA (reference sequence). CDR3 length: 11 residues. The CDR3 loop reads CSARRYNEQFF. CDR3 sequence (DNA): TGCAGTGCGAGGAGGTACAATGAGCAGTTCTTC.

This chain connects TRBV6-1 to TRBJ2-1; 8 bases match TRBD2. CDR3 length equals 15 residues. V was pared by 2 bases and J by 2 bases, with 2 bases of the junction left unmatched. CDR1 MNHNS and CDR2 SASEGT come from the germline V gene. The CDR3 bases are TGTGCCAGCAGTGAAACGGGAGGGGCCTACAATGAGCAGTTCTTC. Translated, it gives CASSETGGAYNEQFF.